At least ten counts were recorded for the clone carrying this TCR beta chain. Its antigen is currently unknown. In building TCR beta libraries, iRepertoire HTBI primers were used together with Arm-PCR of CDR3 regions. A single record per CDR3 protein comes from TCRdb applying MiXCR to the multiplex PCR reads. The table has 400,000 to 550,000 distinct CDR3 sequences, roughly 15% seen once. Trimming at V came to 5 bases and at J to 5 bases, leaving 8 bases not matched to a gene. From germline, CDR1 is DFQATT and CDR2 SNEGSKA (reference sequence). This CDR3 spans 15 amino acids. This entry comes from a study of regulatory T cells in long-lasting Graves disease. Time point defined: newly diagnosed GD, antithyroid drugs for less than 3 months. Following extraction of RNA from PBMCs, that RNA was used to make the TCR library. Study-level results: Newly diagnosed disease favored TRBV20-1 and TRBJ2-1 over persistent disease.

This sample also appeared in a second study, on T cells in Graves' hyperthyroidism and ophthalmopathy. This second report adds: Graves' hyperthyroidism showing no ophthalmopathy progression within 18 months was considered stable. First-round RT-PCR with HTBI primers amplified the TCR CDR3 region.

The chain has TRBV20-1 and TRBJ2-7; 14 bases are a match to TRBD2. This TCR was recovered from a woman aged 25-40 years with Graves disease. The starting material was peripheral blood mononuclear cells (PBMCs), obtained at new diagnosis, from a patient treated with antithyroid drugs. CDR3 in DNA: TGCAGTGCTCCGACGACTAGCGGGAGGGCCAACGAGCAGTACTTC. Its translation: CSAPTTSGRANEQYF.